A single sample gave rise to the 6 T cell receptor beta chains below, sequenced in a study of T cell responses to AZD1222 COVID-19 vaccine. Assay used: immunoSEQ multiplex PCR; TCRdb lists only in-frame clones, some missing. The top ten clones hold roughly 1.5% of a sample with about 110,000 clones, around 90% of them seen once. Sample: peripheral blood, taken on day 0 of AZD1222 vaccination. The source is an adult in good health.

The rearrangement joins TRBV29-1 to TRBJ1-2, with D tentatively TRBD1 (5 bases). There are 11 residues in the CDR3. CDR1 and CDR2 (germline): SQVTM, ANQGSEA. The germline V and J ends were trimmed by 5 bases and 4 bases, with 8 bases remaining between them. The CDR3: CSVFGGYGYTF. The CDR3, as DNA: TGCAGCGTTTTTGGGGGCTATGGCTACACCTTC.

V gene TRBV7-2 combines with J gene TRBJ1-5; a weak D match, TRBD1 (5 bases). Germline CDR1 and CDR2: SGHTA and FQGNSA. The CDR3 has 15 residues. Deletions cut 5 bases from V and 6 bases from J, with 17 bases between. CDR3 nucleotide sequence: TGTGCCAGCAGCAGGAGGACCAGGGAGGGTCAGCCCCAGCATTTT. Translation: CASSRRTREGQPQHF. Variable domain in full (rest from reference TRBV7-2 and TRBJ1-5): GAGVSQSPSNKVTEKGKDVELRCDPISGHTALYWYRQSLGQGLEFLIYFQGNSAPDKSGLPSDRFSAERTGGSVSTLTIQRTQQEDSAVYLCASSRRTREGQPQHFGDGTRLSIL.

CDR3 residues: CASSVVRANYGYTF. Here the CDR3 DNA reads TGTGCCAGCAGTGTGGTCAGGGCAAACTATGGCTACACCTTC. The chain has TRBV2 and TRBJ1-2, with D perhaps TRBD1 (5 bases). The germline V and J ends were trimmed by 4 bases and 2 bases, with 11 bases remaining between them. CDR1 is SNHLY, CDR2 FYNNEI, per germline. CDR3 length equals 14 residues.

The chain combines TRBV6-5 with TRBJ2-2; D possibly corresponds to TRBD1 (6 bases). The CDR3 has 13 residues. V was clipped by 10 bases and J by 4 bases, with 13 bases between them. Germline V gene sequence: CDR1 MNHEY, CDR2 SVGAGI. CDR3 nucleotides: TGTGCCACCCGGGACACCCTCACCGGGGAGCTGTTTTTT. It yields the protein CATRDTLTGELFF.

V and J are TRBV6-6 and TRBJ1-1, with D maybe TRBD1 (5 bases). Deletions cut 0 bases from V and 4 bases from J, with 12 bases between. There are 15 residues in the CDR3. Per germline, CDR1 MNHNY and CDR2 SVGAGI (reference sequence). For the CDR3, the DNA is TGTGCCAGCAGTTACTCGGGGCAGAGACGCACTGAAGCTTTCTTT. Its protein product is CASSYSGQRRTEAFF.

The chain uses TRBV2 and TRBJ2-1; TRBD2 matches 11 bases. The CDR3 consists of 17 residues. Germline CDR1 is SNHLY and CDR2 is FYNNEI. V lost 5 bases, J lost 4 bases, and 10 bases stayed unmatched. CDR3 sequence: CASSPVLAGGQYNEQFF. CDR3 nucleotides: TGTGCCAGCAGTCCCGTTTTAGCGGGGGGGCAATACAATGAGCAGTTCTTC.